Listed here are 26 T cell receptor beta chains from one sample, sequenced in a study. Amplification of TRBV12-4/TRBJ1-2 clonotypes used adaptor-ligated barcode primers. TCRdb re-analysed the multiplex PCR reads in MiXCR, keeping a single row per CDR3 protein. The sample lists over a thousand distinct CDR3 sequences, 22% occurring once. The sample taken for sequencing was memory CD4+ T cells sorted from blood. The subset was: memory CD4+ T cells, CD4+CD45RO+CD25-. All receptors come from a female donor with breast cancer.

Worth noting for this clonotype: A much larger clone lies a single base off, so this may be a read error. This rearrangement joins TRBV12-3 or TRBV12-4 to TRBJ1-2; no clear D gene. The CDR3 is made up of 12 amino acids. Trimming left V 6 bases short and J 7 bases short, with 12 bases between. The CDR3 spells CASRSAGLGYTF. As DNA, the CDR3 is TGTGCCAGCAGGTCAGCTGGGCTTGGCTACACCTTC.

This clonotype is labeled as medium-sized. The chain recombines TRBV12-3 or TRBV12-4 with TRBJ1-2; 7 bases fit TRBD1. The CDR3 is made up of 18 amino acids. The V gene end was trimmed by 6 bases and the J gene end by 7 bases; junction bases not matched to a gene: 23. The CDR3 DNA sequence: TGTGCCAGCAGCCCACCCCAGACAGGGAGCCGTTTATACTCTGGCTACACCTTC. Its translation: CASSPPQTGSRLYSGYTF.

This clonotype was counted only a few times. The CDR3 nucleotides are TGTGCCAGCAGTCCGGGACAGGGAACTGGCTACACCTTC. It yields the protein CASSPGQGTGYTF. The rearrangement uses TRBV12-3 or TRBV12-4 and TRBJ1-2; 9 nucleotides agree with TRBD1. This CDR3 contains 13 residues. V was pared by 5 bases and J by 7 bases, with 5 bases of the junction left unmatched.

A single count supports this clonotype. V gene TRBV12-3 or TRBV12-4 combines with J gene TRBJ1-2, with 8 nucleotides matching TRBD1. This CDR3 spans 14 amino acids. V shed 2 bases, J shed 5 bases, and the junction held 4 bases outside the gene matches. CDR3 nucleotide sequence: TGTGCCAGCAGTTTAAAGGACAGGGTATATGGCTACACCTTC. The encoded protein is CASSLKDRVYGYTF.

The CDR3 DNA reads as TGTGCCAGCAGAATAACCGGGACAGGTTATGGCTACACCTTC. Translated: CASRITGTGYGYTF. The rearrangement uses TRBV12-3 or TRBV12-4 and TRBJ1-2; 8 bases match TRBD1. Trimming took 6 bases from V and 5 from J; bases not matched to a gene: 8. The CDR3 loop spans 14 amino acids.

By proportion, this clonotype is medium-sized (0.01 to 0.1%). The CDR3 bases are TGTGCCAGCAGTCCCCGAGGGAGGTTCGCTAACTATGGCTACACCTTC. This encodes CASSPRGRFANYGYTF. The J gene is TRBJ1-2, the V gene TRBV12-3 or TRBV12-4; D call uncertain. Trimming pared 5 bases from V and 0 bases from J, leaving 16 bases between. The CDR3 runs to 16 residues.

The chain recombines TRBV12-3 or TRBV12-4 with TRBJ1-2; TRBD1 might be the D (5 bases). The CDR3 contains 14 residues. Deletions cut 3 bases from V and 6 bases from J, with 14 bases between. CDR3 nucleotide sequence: TGTGCCAGCAGTTTGTTCGGGACCGGTGATGGCTACACCTTC. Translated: CASSLFGTGDGYTF.

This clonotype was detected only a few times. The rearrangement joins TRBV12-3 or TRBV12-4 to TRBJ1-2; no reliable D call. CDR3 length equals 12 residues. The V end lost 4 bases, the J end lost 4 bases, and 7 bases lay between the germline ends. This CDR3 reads CASSWPGYGYTF. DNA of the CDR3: TGTGCCAGCAGTTGGCCAGGCTATGGCTACACCTTC.

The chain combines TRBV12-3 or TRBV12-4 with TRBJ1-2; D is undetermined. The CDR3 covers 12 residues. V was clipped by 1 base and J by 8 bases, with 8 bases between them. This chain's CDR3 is CASSLETVGYTF. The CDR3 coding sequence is TGTGCCAGCAGTTTAGAGACGGTCGGCTACACCTTC.

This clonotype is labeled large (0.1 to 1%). CDR3 sequence (DNA): TGTGCCAGCAGTTGGGAGACCCGGATCGATGGCTACACCTTC. Translation: CASSWETRIDGYTF. The chain couples TRBV12-3 or TRBV12-4 to TRBJ1-2; D not certain. This CDR3 spans 14 amino acids. V was clipped by 4 bases and J by 6 bases, with 15 bases between them.

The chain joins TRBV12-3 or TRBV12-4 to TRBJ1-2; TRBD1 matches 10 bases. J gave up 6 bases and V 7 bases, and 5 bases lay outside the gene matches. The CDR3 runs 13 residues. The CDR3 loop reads CASTLGQGNGYTF. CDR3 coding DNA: TGTGCCAGCACCCTGGGACAGGGGAATGGCTACACCTTC.

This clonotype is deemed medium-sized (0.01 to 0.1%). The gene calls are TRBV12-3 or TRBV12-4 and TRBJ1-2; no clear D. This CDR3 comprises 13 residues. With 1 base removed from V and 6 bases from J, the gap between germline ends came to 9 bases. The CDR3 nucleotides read TGTGCCAGCAGTTTAGAGGGATTTAATGGCTACACCTTC. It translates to CASSLEGFNGYTF.

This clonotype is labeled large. The CDR3 DNA follows: TGTGCCAGCACCCCTGGACTTATGGAGGCTGGCTACACCTTC. The encoded protein is CASTPGLMEAGYTF. V and J are TRBV12-3 or TRBV12-4 and TRBJ1-2; D not resolved. This CDR3 comprises 14 residues. The V and J ends lost 7 bases and 7 bases respectively, with 19 bases between them.

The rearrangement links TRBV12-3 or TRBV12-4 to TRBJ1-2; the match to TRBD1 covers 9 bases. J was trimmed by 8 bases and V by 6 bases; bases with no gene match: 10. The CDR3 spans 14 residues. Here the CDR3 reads CASSIRDRARGYTF. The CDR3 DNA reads TGTGCCAGCAGCATCAGGGACAGGGCGCGCGGCTACACCTTC.

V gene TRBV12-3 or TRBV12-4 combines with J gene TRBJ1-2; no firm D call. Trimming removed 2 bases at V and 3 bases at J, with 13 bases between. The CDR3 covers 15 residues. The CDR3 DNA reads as TGTGCCAGCAGTTTAAGGAGGGAGGGTGACTATGGCTACACCTTC. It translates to CASSLRREGDYGYTF.

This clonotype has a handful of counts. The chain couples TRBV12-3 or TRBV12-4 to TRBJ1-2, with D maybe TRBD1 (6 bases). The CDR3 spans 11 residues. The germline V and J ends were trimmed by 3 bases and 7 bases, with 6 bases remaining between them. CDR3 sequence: CASSFRGGYTF. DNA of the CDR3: TGTGCCAGCAGTTTCAGGGGTGGCTACACCTTC.

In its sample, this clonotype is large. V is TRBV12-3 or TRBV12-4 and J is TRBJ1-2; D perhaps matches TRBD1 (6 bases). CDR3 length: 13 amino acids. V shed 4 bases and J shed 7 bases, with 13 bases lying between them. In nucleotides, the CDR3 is TGTGCCAGCAGTTCCCATTACAGGGCTGGCTACACCTTC. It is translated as CASSSHYRAGYTF.

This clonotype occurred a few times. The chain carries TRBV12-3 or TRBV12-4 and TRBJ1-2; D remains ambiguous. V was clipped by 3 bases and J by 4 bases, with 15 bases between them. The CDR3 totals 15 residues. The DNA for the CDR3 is TGTGCCAGCAGTTTGCTGGCGGGCGTGAGCTATGGCTACACCTTC. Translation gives CASSLLAGVSYGYTF.

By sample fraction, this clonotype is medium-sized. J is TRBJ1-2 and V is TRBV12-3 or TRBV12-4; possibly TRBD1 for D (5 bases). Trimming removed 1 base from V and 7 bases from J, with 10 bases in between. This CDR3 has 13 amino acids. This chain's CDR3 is CASSLGRETGYTF. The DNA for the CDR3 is TGTGCCAGCAGTTTAGGCAGGGAGACTGGCTACACCTTC.

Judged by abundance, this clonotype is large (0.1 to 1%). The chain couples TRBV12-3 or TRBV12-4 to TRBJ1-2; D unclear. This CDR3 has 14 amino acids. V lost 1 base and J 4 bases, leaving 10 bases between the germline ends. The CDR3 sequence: CASSLDKTIYGYTF. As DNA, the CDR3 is TGTGCCAGCAGTTTAGACAAGACGATCTATGGCTACACCTTC.

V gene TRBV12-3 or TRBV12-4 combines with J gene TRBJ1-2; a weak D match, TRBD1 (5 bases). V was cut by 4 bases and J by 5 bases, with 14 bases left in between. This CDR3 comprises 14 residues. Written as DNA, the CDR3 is TGTGCCAGCAGTTCCCGGGGCGCTAGATATGGCTACACCTTC. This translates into CASSSRGARYGYTF.

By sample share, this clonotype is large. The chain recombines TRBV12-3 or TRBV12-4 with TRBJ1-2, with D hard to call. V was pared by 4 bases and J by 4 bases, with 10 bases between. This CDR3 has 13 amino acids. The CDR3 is CASSSGSIYGYTF. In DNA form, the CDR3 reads TGTGCCAGCAGTTCGGGCAGTATCTATGGCTACACCTTC.

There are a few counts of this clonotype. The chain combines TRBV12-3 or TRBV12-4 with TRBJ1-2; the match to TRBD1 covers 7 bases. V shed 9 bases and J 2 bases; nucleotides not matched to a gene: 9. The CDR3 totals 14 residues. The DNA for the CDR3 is TGTGCCAGTACCCCGACAGGGCGCAACTATGGCTACACCTTC. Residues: CASTPTGRNYGYTF.

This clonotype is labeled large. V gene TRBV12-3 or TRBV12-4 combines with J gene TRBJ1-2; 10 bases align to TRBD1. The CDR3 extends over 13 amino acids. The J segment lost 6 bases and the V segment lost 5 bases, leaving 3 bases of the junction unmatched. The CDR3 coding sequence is TGTGCCAGCAGTAGGGGACAGGGGAATGGCTACACCTTC. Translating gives CASSRGQGNGYTF.

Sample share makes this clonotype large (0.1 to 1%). This CDR3 is CASSLGTYGYTF. DNA of the CDR3: TGTGCCAGCAGTCTAGGGACCTATGGCTACACCTTC. The chain joins TRBV12-3 or TRBV12-4 to TRBJ1-2, with TRBD1 as a possible D gene (5 bases). The CDR3 is 12 residues long. With 5 bases removed from V and 4 bases from J, the gap between germline ends came to 8 bases.

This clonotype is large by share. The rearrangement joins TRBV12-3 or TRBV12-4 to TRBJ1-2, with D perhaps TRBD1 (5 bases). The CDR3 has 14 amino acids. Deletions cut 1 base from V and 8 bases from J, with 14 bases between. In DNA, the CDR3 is TGTGCCAGCAGTTTAGAGTCGGGAAGGGACGGCTACACCTTC. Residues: CASSLESGRDGYTF.